The 20 T cell receptor beta chains listed next were all sequenced from one sample in a study of T cell responses to AZD1222 COVID-19 vaccine. Some clones are missing from TCRdb's copy, which holds only in-frame ones; the method was immunoSEQ multiplex PCR. The top ten clones hold about 1.4% of a sample with approximately 150,000 clones, around 93% of them seen once. Source: peripheral blood, taken on day 0 of AZD1222 vaccination. The receptors derive from an adult in good health.

The V and J genes are TRBV6-2 or TRBV6-3 and TRBJ2-3; TRBD1 aligns across 10 bases. Trimming removed 6 bases from V and 4 bases from J; junction bases left unmatched: 13. Germline CDR1 is MNHEY and CDR2 is SVGEGT. This CDR3 comprises 17 residues. The CDR3 sequence is CASSPDRGRLGPDTQYF. The DNA of the CDR3 is TGTGCCAGCAGCCCTGACAGGGGGCGATTAGGGCCAGATACGCAGTATTTT.

This sequence joins TRBV7-2 and TRBJ1-4, with TRBD1 matching over 8 bases. J was trimmed by 7 bases and V by 5 bases; bases with no gene match: 12. The CDR3 length is 16 residues. CDR1 is SGHTA and CDR2 is FQGNSA in the germline V gene. The CDR3 sequence: CASSLPTGARLEKLFF. CDR3 nucleotides: TGTGCCAGCAGCCTCCCGACAGGGGCAAGGCTTGAAAAACTGTTTTTT.

The chain recombines TRBV5-1 with TRBJ1-1, with D perhaps TRBD1 (5 bases). The CDR3 length is 16 residues. The V and J ends lost 3 bases and 0 bases respectively, with 15 bases between them. The germline V gene encodes CDR1 SGHRS and CDR2 YFSETQ. This chain's CDR3 is CASSYDRGRMNTEAFF. CDR3 nucleotides: TGCGCCAGCAGCTACGACCGGGGACGGATGAACACTGAAGCTTTCTTT.

This chain connects TRBV27 to TRBJ2-5, with D maybe TRBD2 (5 bases). Germline lookup yields CDR1 MNHEY and CDR2 SMNVEV (reference sequence). The germline V and J ends were trimmed by 4 bases and 1 base, with 7 bases remaining between them. The CDR3 extends over 13 amino acids. The CDR3 DNA reads TGTGCCAGCAGTTACCGGGGCCAAGAGACCCAGTACTTC. Encoded protein: CASSYRGQETQYF.

The rearrangement uses TRBV25-1 and TRBJ2-3; a possible D gene is TRBD1 (6 bases). This CDR3 is built from 16 residues. Between the trimmed V and J ends, which lost 8 bases and 0 bases, there was a span of 18 bases. The V gene's germline CDR1 is MGHDK and CDR2 SYGVNS. Here the CDR3 DNA reads TGTGCCAGCCGAGGGGGAAACCGGGCTAGCACAGATACGCAGTATTTT. Translation gives CASRGGNRASTDTQYF.

The gene calls are TRBV18 and TRBJ2-5; tentatively, D is TRBD1 (5 bases). CDR1 and CDR2 from the germline V gene are KGHSH and LQKENI. The CDR3 contains 13 residues. V dropped 6 bases and J dropped 5 bases, with 13 bases sitting between them. CDR3 loop: CASSLGKGETQYF. For the CDR3, the DNA is TGTGCCAGCTCTCTGGGAAAGGGGGAGACCCAGTACTTC. The whole variable domain, filled in from reference TRBV18 and TRBJ2-5, reads NAGVMQNPRHLVRRRGQEARLRCSPMKGHSHVYWYRQLPEEGLKFMVYLQKENIIDESGMPKERFSAEFPKEGPSILRIQQVVRGDSAAYFCASSLGKGETQYFGPGTRLLVL.

This chain connects TRBV7-2 to TRBJ2-1; unclear D gene. Germline CDR1 and CDR2: SGHTA and FQGNSA. This CDR3 has 16 residues. V was pared by 2 bases and J by 2 bases, with 13 bases between. As DNA, the CDR3 is TGTGCCAGCAGCTTAACTCGAAACCCTACCTACAATGAGCAGTTCTTC. Translated: CASSLTRNPTYNEQFF.

This rearrangement joins TRBV14 to TRBJ2-1, with 8 bases lining up with TRBD2. In germline, CDR1 is SGHDN, CDR2 FVKESK. The length of the CDR3 is 15 residues. With 4 bases clipped from V and 4 bases from J, the junction kept 6 bases outside the gene matches. The CDR3, as DNA: TGTGCCAGCAGCCCGAGCGGGAGAATGTACAATGAGCAGTTCTTC. Protein sequence: CASSPSGRMYNEQFF.

The chain has TRBV6-2 or TRBV6-3 and TRBJ2-7; 13 bases are a match to TRBD2. CDR3 length: 16 amino acids. In germline, CDR1 is MNHEY, CDR2 SVGEGT. Trimming took 4 bases from V and 3 from J; bases not matched to a gene: 6. In DNA, the CDR3 is TGTGCCAGCAGTTCATCTGGACTAGCGGGAGACTACGAGCAGTACTTC. Translating gives CASSSSGLAGDYEQYF.

This clone was seen a few times. Other nucleotide sequences from this sample produce the same CDR3. The rearrangement links TRBV4-2 to TRBJ2-5, with D possibly matching TRBD1 (6 bases). The CDR3 loop spans 14 amino acids. Germline V gives CDR1 LGHNA, CDR2 YNFKEQ. Trimming cost V 4 bases and J 2 bases, with 11 bases left between them. DNA of the CDR3: TGTGCCAGCAGCCCCTCAGGGGAACAAGAGACCCAGTACTTC. Its translation is CASSPSGEQETQYF.

J is TRBJ2-7 and V is TRBV5-4; a weak D match, TRBD2 (5 bases). The CDR3 length is 13 residues. V dropped 4 bases and J dropped 5 bases, with 13 bases sitting between them. Germline V gives CDR1 SGHNT, CDR2 YYREEE (reference sequence). CDR3: CASSREVGDEQYF. CDR3 coding DNA: TGTGCCAGCAGCCGGGAAGTCGGGGACGAGCAGTACTTC.

The rearrangement joins TRBV7-9 to TRBJ1-4; 7 nucleotides agree with TRBD1. CDR3 length equals 15 residues. Unmatched junction bases numbered 10, after V lost 4 bases and J lost 8 bases. Germline CDR1 and CDR2: SEHNR and FQNEAQ (reference sequence). The CDR3 DNA reads as TGTGCCAGCAGCTACGGCCAGGGGGATTTCGAAAAACTGTTTTTT. Amino acid sequence: CASSYGQGDFEKLFF.

The CDR3 here is CAWSLILGGANYGYTF. In nucleotides, the CDR3 is TGTGCCTGGAGCCTTATTCTGGGGGGAGCTAACTATGGCTACACCTTC. The chain uses TRBV30 and TRBJ1-2, with a tentative D call TRBD1 (5 bases). The CDR3 is 16 residues long. V was shortened by 3 bases and J by 0 bases, with 17 bases between the two germline ends. Germline values: CDR1 GTSNPN, CDR2 SVGIG (reference sequence).

This clone occurred a few times. This sequence joins TRBV3-1 (or the pseudogene TRBV3-2) and TRBJ2-7; no clear D. This CDR3 has 12 residues. V dropped 5 bases and J dropped 6 bases, with 11 bases sitting between them. Germline V gene data show CDR1 as LGHDT and CDR2 as YNNKEL (reference sequence). In DNA, the CDR3 is TGTGCCAGCAGCGTGGGCGGCGCCGAGCAGTACTTC. It yields the protein CASSVGGAEQYF.

V gene TRBV7-2 combines with J gene TRBJ1-5; D gene uncertain. Trimming stripped 5 bases from V and 4 bases from J, with 9 bases between. The CDR3 sequence is 13 residues long. Germline loops: CDR1 SGHTA, CDR2 FQGNSA. The CDR3 DNA follows: TGTGCCAGCAGCCCACAAAGGAATCAGCCCCAGCATTTT. Protein: CASSPQRNQPQHF.

V usage is TRBV20-1 and J usage is TRBJ2-6, with D unclear. With 3 bases removed from V and 0 bases from J, the gap between germline ends came to 9 bases. The CDR3 spans 15 residues. Germline values: CDR1 DFQATT, CDR2 SNEGSKA (reference sequence). The CDR3 sequence: CSASARLSGANVLTF. The CDR3 region has the DNA TGCAGTGCTAGTGCCAGACTCTCTGGGGCCAACGTCCTGACTTTC.

This chain connects TRBV3-1 (or the pseudogene TRBV3-2) to TRBJ2-7, with a tentative D call TRBD2 (6 bases). The length of the CDR3 is 17 residues. Germline values: CDR1 LGHDT, CDR2 YNNKEL (reference sequence). V was pared by 4 bases and J by 5 bases, with 24 bases between. CDR3 amino acids: CASSPGAAGDPRHEQYF. CDR3 in DNA: TGTGCCAGCAGCCCGGGTGCAGCGGGCGACCCCAGACACGAGCAGTACTTC.

V usage is TRBV5-4 and J usage is TRBJ1-2, with D unresolved. The CDR3 covers 14 residues. Trimming removed 0 bases from V and 3 bases from J, with 9 bases in between. In germline, CDR1 is SGHNT, CDR2 YYREEE (reference sequence). As DNA, the CDR3 is TGTGCCAGCAGCTTGGAGAGGCCAGACTATGGCTACACCTTC. It translates to CASSLERPDYGYTF.

The chain has TRBV6-1 and TRBJ1-2; TRBD1 is a possible D gene (5 bases). The V gene lost 3 bases and the J gene lost 5 bases, with 13 bases spanning the gap. Germline lookup yields CDR1 MNHNS and CDR2 SASEGT. The CDR3 length is 14 residues. The CDR3 here is CASSEGQGYYGYTF. CDR3 in DNA: TGTGCCAGCAGTGAGGGGCAGGGCTATTATGGCTACACCTTC.

The chain employs TRBV7-2 and TRBJ1-1; 7 nucleotides line up with TRBD1. Per the germline V gene, CDR1 is SGHTA and CDR2 is FQGNSA. The length of the CDR3 is 14 residues. V shed 5 bases, J shed 7 bases, and the junction held 10 bases outside the gene matches. The CDR3 spells CASSTRAGGGEAFF. The DNA of the CDR3 is TGTGCCAGCAGCACGCGGGCAGGGGGGGGTGAAGCTTTCTTT. Using reference TRBV7-2 and TRBJ1-1 for the parts outside the CDR3, the full variable domain is GAGVSQSPSNKVTEKGKDVELRCDPISGHTALYWYRQSLGQGLEFLIYFQGNSAPDKSGLPSDRFSAERTGGSVSTLTIQRTQQEDSAVYLCASSTRAGGGEAFFGQGTRLTVV.